This T cell receptor beta chain came from a study of blood T cell repertoires in COVID-19. The table came from immunoSEQ multiplex PCR; TCRdb's copy has only in-frame clones and leaves some out. Of about 140,000 clones in the sample, around 90% were seen once. V gave up 6 bases and J gave up 2 bases; unmatched junction bases: 7. CDR1 is SGHAT and CDR2 is FQNNGV in the germline V gene. The length of the CDR3 is 16 residues. Input material: peripheral blood. The rearrangement uses TRBV11-2 and TRBJ2-5; TRBD2 aligns across 12 bases. This sequence originates from a man between 65 and 80 years old with acute or convalescent COVID-19. CDR3 region: CASSRTSGALQETQYF. The CDR3 nucleotides read TGTGCCAGCAGTCGGACTAGCGGGGCATTACAAGAGACCCAGTACTTC.